The source of this T cell receptor beta chain is a study of cytomegalovirus exposure and HLA in healthy donors. This clone was counted once. Germline CDR1 is SGHTA and CDR2 is FQGNSA. V was cut by 1 base and J by 14 bases, with 15 bases left in between. The CDR3 covers 13 residues. The PCR was carried out with 60 Vbeta primers and 13 Jbeta primers. TCRdb's copy holds only in-frame clones and misses some; the assay was immunoSEQ multiplex PCR. The repertoire holds about 120,000 clones, roughly 80% seen once, with 6.2% in the top ten. The sample comprised PBMCs. The chain is built from TRBV7-2 and TRBJ2-1; tentative D call: TRBD1 (6 bases). This TCR was recovered from a man aged 25 to 40 in good health and CMV-seropositive. CDR3 bases: TGTGCCAGCAGCTTAGTCCAGGGGCTGACGGAGTTCTTC. Translated: CASSLVQGLTEFF.